These T cell receptor beta chains were read from a single sample in a study of T cell responses to AZD1222 COVID-19 vaccine. Assay: immunoSEQ multiplex PCR; the TCRdb copy retains only in-frame clones and omits some. The table lists about 73,000 clones, about 78% of them singletons. The starting material was peripheral blood, obtained 28 days after the second AZD1222 dose. These receptors were collected from an adult who received the AZD1222 COVID-19 vaccine. CDR3s include the opening cysteine and the closing phenylalanine or tryptophan. A D gene is named only where the DNA matches it firmly.

d_gene: .; v_gene: TRBV30; j_gene: TRBJ1-2; CDR3aa: CAWKGEGVFGYTF; CDR3nt: TGTGCCTGGAAGGGGGAGGGGGTATTTGGCTACACCTTC
d_gene: .; v_gene: TRBV12-3/TRBV12-4; j_gene: TRBJ1-2; CDR3aa: CASSARYYGYTF; CDR3nt: TGTGCCAGCAGTGCCAGGTACTATGGCTACACCTTC
d_gene: .; v_gene: TRBV2; j_gene: TRBJ1-2; CDR3aa: CASSEGKGGYTF; CDR3nt: TGTGCCAGCAGTGAAGGGAAGGGAGGCTACACCTTC
d_gene: TRBD1; v_gene: TRBV6-2/TRBV6-3; j_gene: TRBJ2-1; CDR3aa: CASSQPGQAYNEQFF; CDR3nt: TGTGCCAGCAGCCAACCCGGACAGGCGTACAATGAGCAGTTCTTC
d_gene: .; v_gene: TRBV28; j_gene: TRBJ2-1; CDR3aa: CASSPPRESHNEQFF; CDR3nt: TGTGCCAGCAGTCCCCCTCGGGAGTCCCACAATGAGCAGTTCTTC
d_gene: .; v_gene: TRBV29-1; j_gene: TRBJ2-1; CDR3aa: CSVEGDTSDEQFF; CDR3nt: TGCAGCGTTGAAGGGGACACTTCGGATGAGCAGTTCTTC
d_gene: .; v_gene: TRBV28; j_gene: TRBJ2-7; CDR3aa: CASSFGQGPHEQYF; CDR3nt: TGTGCCAGCAGTTTTGGGCAGGGACCGCACGAGCAGTACTTC
d_gene: .; v_gene: TRBV6-2/TRBV6-3; j_gene: TRBJ2-7; CDR3aa: CASSYPGRLTYEQYF; CDR3nt: TGTGCCAGCAGTTACCCGGGACGCCTGACCTACGAGCAGTACTTC
d_gene: .; v_gene: TRBV28; j_gene: TRBJ2-7; CDR3aa: CASSLSGYEQYF; CDR3nt: TGTGCCAGCAGTTTATCAGGGTACGAGCAGTACTTC
d_gene: .; v_gene: TRBV28; j_gene: TRBJ1-1; CDR3aa: CASISGVNTEAFF; CDR3nt: TGTGCCAGCATTAGTGGGGTGAACACTGAAGCTTTCTTT